These T cell receptor beta chains were read from a single sample in a study of beta chain features in type 1 diabetes. Profiling relied on immunoSEQ multiplex PCR, and the TCRdb table lists in-frame clones only, not all of them. The table lists more than 30,000 clones, 64% of them singletons, with over 2% in the top ten. The sequencing input was Tregs from blood. These receptors were collected from a woman between 25 and 40 years old in good health. CDR3s include the opening cysteine and the closing phenylalanine or tryptophan. D genes are given only for firm matches. The size field is filled for only some rows; it gives once, few, many or a size class.

D gene	clone size	CDR3 length	J gene	V gene	CDR3 protein	CDR3 DNA
.	.	14	TRBJ1-1	TRBV10-3	CAIGNLVPNTEAFF	TGTGCCATCGGTAATCTAGTACCGAACACTGAAGCTTTCTTT
TRBD2	.	17	TRBJ2-2	TRBV5-1	CASSPYHLAGGDGELFF	TGCGCCAGCAGCCCATATCATCTAGCGGGAGGGGACGGGGAGCTGTTTTTT
.	.	13	TRBJ2-1	TRBV4-3	CASSQDGHNEQFF	TGCGCCAGCAGCCAAGATGGGCACAATGAGCAGTTCTTC
TRBD2	.	17	TRBJ2-4	TRBV18	CASSPQGGGGAKNIQYF	TGTGCCAGCTCACCCCAGGGCGGGGGGGGAGCCAAAAACATTCAGTACTTC
TRBD2	.	15	TRBJ2-1	TRBV30	CAWSVGLAGGSGQFF	TGTGCCTGGAGTGTCGGACTAGCGGGAGGAAGCGGGCAGTTCTTC
TRBD2	.	16	TRBJ2-1	TRBV5-1	CASSARYSGKGNEQFF	TGCGCCAGCAGCGCACGTTATAGCGGGAAGGGCAATGAGCAGTTCTTC
TRBD2	few	16	TRBJ2-1	TRBV5-4	CASSPVIAGGRSEQFF	TGTGCCAGCAGCCCCGTGATAGCGGGAGGCAGGAGTGAGCAGTTCTTC
TRBD1	.	12	TRBJ2-7	TRBV19	CATGTENYEQYF	TGTGCTACCGGGACAGAGAACTACGAGCAGTACTTC
TRBD2	.	14	TRBJ2-3	TRBV6-1	CASRVAGGPDTQYF	TGTGCCAGCAGGGTAGCGGGAGGACCAGATACGCAGTATTTT
.	.	17	TRBJ1-2	TRBV4-2	CASSQVGEADSRYGYTF	TGTGCCAGCAGCCAGGTTGGGGAAGCAGACAGTCGTTATGGCTACACCTTC
TRBD2	few	15	TRBJ2-3	TRBV30	CAWHGTSGSTDTQYF	TGTGCCTGGCACGGGACTAGCGGGAGCACAGATACGCAGTATTTT
.	.	15	TRBJ1-1	TRBV6-5	CASRPPGSVNTEAFF	TGTGCCAGCAGACCCCCAGGGTCGGTGAACACTGAAGCTTTCTTT
TRBD2	.	13	TRBJ2-7	TRBV28	CASRLAGIYEQYF	TGTGCCAGCAGACTAGCGGGGATCTACGAGCAGTACTTC
TRBD2	.	14	TRBJ2-1	TRBV7-2	CASSVTGLANEQFF	TGTGCCAGCAGCGTAACGGGACTAGCGAATGAGCAGTTCTTC
.	once	15	TRBJ1-2	TRBV6-1	CASSEVIGGHYGYTF	TGTGCCAGCAGTGAAGTCATAGGGGGTCACTATGGCTACACCTTC
TRBD1	few	14	TRBJ2-2	TRBV28	CASVKGANTGELFF	TGTGCCAGCGTGAAGGGGGCAAACACCGGGGAGCTGTTTTTT
.	few	14	TRBJ1-1	TRBV7-9	CASSLVPGNTEAFF	TGTGCCAGCAGCTTAGTTCCGGGAAACACTGAAGCTTTCTTT
.	.	13	TRBJ2-3	TRBV7-6	CASRGFPTDTQYF	TGTGCCTCCCGGGGTTTCCCCACAGATACGCAGTATTTT
.	.	15	TRBJ2-7	TRBV6-6	CASSSGSHQLYEQYF	TGTGCCAGCAGTTCCGGTTCCCATCAATTGTACGAGCAGTACTTC
.	few	14	TRBJ1-5	TRBV19	CASTEGGWDQPQHF	TGTGCCAGTACCGAGGGGGGGTGGGACCAGCCCCAGCATTTT
.	.	12	TRBJ2-7	TRBV7-2	CASRGAGYEQYF	TGTGCCAGCCGGGGAGCTGGTTACGAGCAGTACTTC
TRBD2	.	17	TRBJ2-2	TRBV4-3	CASSFSSLAVNTGELFF	TGCGCCAGCAGCTTCAGCTCCCTAGCGGTTAACACCGGGGAGCTGTTTTTT
TRBD1	.	18	TRBJ1-1	TRBV4-1	CASSQDRSDRPMNTEAFF	TGCGCCAGCAGCCAAGATCGATCGGACAGGCCAATGAACACTGAAGCTTTCTTT
.	.	15	TRBJ2-3	TRBV7-2	CASSLVGSGADTQYF	TGTGCCAGCAGCTTAGTCGGGAGCGGTGCAGATACGCAGTATTTT